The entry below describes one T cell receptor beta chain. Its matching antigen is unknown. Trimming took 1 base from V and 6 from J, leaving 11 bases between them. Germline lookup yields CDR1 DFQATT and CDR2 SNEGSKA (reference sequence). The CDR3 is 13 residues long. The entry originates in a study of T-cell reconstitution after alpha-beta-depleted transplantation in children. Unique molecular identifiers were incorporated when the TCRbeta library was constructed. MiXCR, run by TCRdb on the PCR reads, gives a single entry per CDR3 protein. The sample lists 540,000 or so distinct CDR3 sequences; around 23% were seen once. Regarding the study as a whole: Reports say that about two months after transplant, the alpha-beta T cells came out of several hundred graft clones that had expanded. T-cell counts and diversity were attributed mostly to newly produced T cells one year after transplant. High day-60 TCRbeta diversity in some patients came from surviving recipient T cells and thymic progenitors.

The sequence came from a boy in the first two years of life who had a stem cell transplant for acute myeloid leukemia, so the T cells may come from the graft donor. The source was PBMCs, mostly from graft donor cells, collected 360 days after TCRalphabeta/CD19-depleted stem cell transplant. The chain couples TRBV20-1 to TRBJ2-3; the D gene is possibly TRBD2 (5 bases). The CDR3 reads CSARGGFSDTQYF. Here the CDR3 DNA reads TGCAGTGCTAGAGGAGGGTTCTCGGATACGCAGTATTTT.